The 21 T cell receptor beta chains below all came from one sample that was sequenced in a study of CD8+ T cells in alopecia areata. TCR sequencing used cDNA made by reverse transcription of extracted RNA. Assay used: immunoSEQ multiplex PCR; TCRdb lists only in-frame clones, some missing. The table lists roughly 250,000 clones, around 67% of them singletons. Here the sequenced sample was CD4+ T cells sorted from blood, taken at week 0. Receptors were obtained from a human donor with alopecia areata.

This clone was seen once. The chain links TRBV9 to TRBJ2-3; D is unclear. Per the germline V gene, CDR1 is SGDLS and CDR2 is YYNGEE. This CDR3 comprises 16 residues. V dropped 0 bases and J dropped 0 bases, with 11 bases sitting between them. CDR3 coding DNA: TGTGCCAGCAGCGTAGACCACGGAACTAGCACAGATACGCAGTATTTT. Its translation is CASSVDHGTSTDTQYF.

The chain carries TRBV4-3 and TRBJ2-1, with D uncertain. CDR1 is LGHNA, CDR2 YSLEER, per germline. Trimming took off 0 bases at V and 6 bases at J, with 9 bases between the two ends. CDR3 size: 14 residues. The chain's CDR3 is CASSQDRVSNEQFF. CDR3 DNA: TGCGCCAGCAGCCAAGATCGAGTTAGCAATGAGCAGTTCTTC.

This clone was observed a handful of times. The rearrangement uses TRBV29-1 and TRBJ2-5, with D uncertain. This CDR3 has 10 amino acids. V lost 5 bases and J 5 bases, leaving 6 bases between the germline ends. Germline CDR1 is SQVTM and CDR2 is ANQGSEA. The CDR3 bases are TGCAGCGTTACTGGGGAGACCCAGTACTTC. Encoded protein: CSVTGETQYF.

This rearrangement joins TRBV10-3 to TRBJ2-4; weak D call: TRBD2 (5 bases). Looked up from germline, CDR1 is ENHRY and CDR2 is SYGVKD. The CDR3 runs 16 residues. Trimming removed 4 bases from V and 0 bases from J, with 13 bases in between. The CDR3 DNA sequence: TGTGCCATCAGTGCCAACCCGGGATTAGCCAAAAACATTCAGTACTTC. It translates to CAISANPGLAKNIQYF.

This sequence joins TRBV27 and TRBJ1-6; TRBD1 agrees at 11 bases. The CDR3 length is 18 residues. V was pared by 0 bases and J by 5 bases, with 6 bases of the junction left unmatched. Germline lookup yields CDR1 MNHEY and CDR2 SMNVEV (reference sequence). In DNA, the CDR3 is TGTGCCAGCAGTTTATCCCGGACAGGGGGCCGTGATAATTCACCCCTCCACTTT. This gives the protein CASSLSRTGGRDNSPLHF.

CDR3: CASSDTQEDQPQHF. DNA of the CDR3: TGTGCCAGCAGTGATACCCAGGAGGATCAGCCCCAGCATTTT. The chain is built from TRBV2 and TRBJ1-5; D call uncertain. The ends were cut back, 3 bases at V and 5 bases at J, with 11 bases in the middle. Germline CDR1 and CDR2: SNHLY and FYNNEI. There are 14 residues in the CDR3.

This clone appeared once. The chain is built from TRBV11-2 and TRBJ2-1; weak D call: TRBD1 (6 bases). Germline CDR1 is SGHAT and CDR2 is FQNNGV. The CDR3 has 16 amino acids. Trimming stripped 6 bases from V and 3 bases from J, with 18 bases between. CDR3 amino acids: CASRLLLGASYNEQFF. The CDR3 DNA reads TGTGCCAGCAGGCTGCTATTGGGGGCGAGCTACAATGAGCAGTTCTTC.

V and J are TRBV30 and TRBJ1-6; a weak D match, TRBD1 (6 bases). The CDR3 is 16 amino acids. Trimming pared 0 bases from V and 7 bases from J, leaving 16 bases between. Germline CDR1 is GTSNPN and CDR2 is SVGIG (reference sequence). Here the CDR3 reads CAWSVSTGQQNSPLHF. In nucleotides, the CDR3 is TGTGCCTGGAGTGTTTCGACAGGACAGCAGAATTCACCCCTCCACTTT.

This clone turned up a few times. J is TRBJ2-2 and V is TRBV18; 8 positions agree with TRBD1. The CDR3 extends over 14 amino acids. The V and J ends lost 5 bases and 7 bases, in that order; junction bases with no gene match: 6. Germline assignment: CDR1 KGHSH and CDR2 LQKENI. CDR3 DNA sequence: TGTGCCAGCTCATCGGGACAGGTCATCGGGGAGCTGTTTTTT. Translating gives CASSSGQVIGELFF.

The V gene is TRBV30, the J gene TRBJ1-1; 7 positions agree with TRBD1. Per the germline V gene, CDR1 is GTSNPN and CDR2 is SVGIG (reference sequence). V lost 3 bases, J lost 0 bases, and 10 bases stayed unmatched. CDR3 length: 16 amino acids. CDR3 amino acids: CAWRSTDRYLNTEAFF. The CDR3 DNA follows: TGTGCCTGGAGATCCACGGACAGGTACCTGAACACTGAAGCTTTCTTT.

The table lists this clone with a count of one. The genes are TRBV6-1 and TRBJ2-3; TRBD2 is a possible D gene (5 bases). CDR1 MNHNS and CDR2 SASEGT come from the germline V gene. The CDR3 has 12 residues. With 5 bases removed from V and 4 bases from J, the gap between germline ends came to 7 bases. This CDR3 is CASSTDSDTQYF. The CDR3 DNA sequence: TGTGCCAGCAGTACGGACTCAGATACGCAGTATTTT.

CDR3 region: CASSAIGRNQPQHF. The CDR3 DNA reads TGTGCCAGTAGTGCGATCGGCCGGAATCAGCCCCAGCATTTT. The chain links TRBV19 to TRBJ1-5; D ambiguous. The CDR3 sequence is 14 residues long. In germline, CDR1 is LNHDA, CDR2 SQIVND (reference sequence). Deletions cut 5 bases from V and 4 bases from J, with 12 bases between.

This clone was seen only a few times. The chain joins TRBV2 to TRBJ1-2; D not certain. V was cut by 8 bases and J by 5 bases, with 6 bases left in between. The CDR3 loop spans 10 amino acids. Germline V CDR1 and CDR2: SNHLY, FYNNEI. CDR3 sequence (DNA): TGTGCCAGCGGAATTTATGGCTACACCTTC. Encoded protein: CASGIYGYTF.

This chain connects TRBV19 to TRBJ1-5; no firm D call. Germline V gene sequence: CDR1 LNHDA, CDR2 SQIVND (reference sequence). V was shortened by 1 base and J by 1 base, with 8 bases between the two germline ends. CDR3 length: 15 residues. CDR3 bases: TGTGCCAGTAGTATAGTCTCGGACAGCAATCAGCCCCAGCATTTT. Residues: CASSIVSDSNQPQHF.

The chain uses TRBV9 and TRBJ2-2, with D tentatively TRBD2 (5 bases). The V gene's germline CDR1 is SGDLS and CDR2 YYNGEE. The CDR3 contains 13 residues. V shed 3 bases and J shed 7 bases, with 10 bases lying between them. In nucleotides, the CDR3 is TGTGCCAGCAGCGGCACTAGTAGCGGGGAGCTGTTTTTT. Protein sequence: CASSGTSSGELFF.

V usage is TRBV30 and J usage is TRBJ1-6; D is unresolved. Trimming shortened V by 1 base and J by 0 bases, and 16 bases separated the two germline ends. The CDR3 runs 18 residues. Germline V gene data show CDR1 as GTSNPN and CDR2 as SVGIG (reference sequence). CDR3 nucleotides: TGTGCCTGGAGTGCTCAGGACCGTGGTAGCTCCTATAATTCACCCCTCCACTTT. Protein: CAWSAQDRGSSYNSPLHF.

The V call is TRBV6-5, the J call TRBJ2-7, with 7 bases aligning to TRBD1. V shed 2 bases, J shed 2 bases, and the junction held 6 bases outside the gene matches. Germline lookup yields CDR1 MNHEY and CDR2 SVGAGI. This CDR3 contains 15 residues. The CDR3 sequence is CASSYALGTAYEQYF. CDR3 coding DNA: TGTGCCAGCAGTTACGCCCTCGGGACAGCCTACGAGCAGTACTTC.

This clone has only a few counts. This may stem from a read error, because a much larger clone lies one nucleotide away. The gene calls are TRBV7-9 and TRBJ1-2, with 7 nucleotides matching TRBD1. The V gene's germline CDR1 is SEHNR and CDR2 FQNEAQ (reference sequence). Trimming at V came to 0 bases and at J to 7 bases, leaving 14 bases not matched to a gene. The CDR3 length is 17 residues. DNA for the CDR3: TGTGCCAGCAGCTTAGCCCGGTACAGGGGACTGCTGGGTGGCTACACCTTC. Its protein is CASSLARYRGLLGGYTF.

Concerning this clone itself: The same CDR3 can be traced to other DNA sequences in this sample. The genes are TRBV30 and TRBJ1-1; no clear D gene. CDR1 GTSNPN and CDR2 SVGIG come from the germline V gene (reference sequence). CDR3 size: 14 residues. V lost 1 base and J 1 base, leaving 10 bases between the germline ends. DNA for the CDR3: TGTGCCTGGAGTGCCGGGCGCAGGAACACTGAAGCTTTCTTT. Amino acids: CAWSAGRRNTEAFF.

The V and J genes are TRBV29-1 and TRBJ2-3; TRBD1 agrees at 7 bases. This CDR3 is built from 12 residues. V was pared by 5 bases and J by 7 bases, with 6 bases of the junction left unmatched. The germline V gene has CDR1 SQVTM and CDR2 ANQGSEA. CDR3: CSVKGAVHTQYF. Here the CDR3 DNA reads TGCAGCGTTAAGGGGGCAGTTCATACGCAGTATTTT.

The J gene is TRBJ2-7, the V gene TRBV9; D is undetermined. V was shortened by 0 bases and J by 5 bases, with 15 bases between the two germline ends. Germline assignment: CDR1 SGDLS and CDR2 YYNGEE. This CDR3 is built from 15 residues. The CDR3 here is CASSVGGSPAHEQYF. The DNA of the CDR3 is TGTGCCAGCAGCGTAGGAGGCTCTCCAGCCCACGAGCAGTACTTC. The full variable domain, completed using reference TRBV9 and TRBJ2-7, is DSGVTQTPKHLITATGQRVTLRCSPRSGDLSVYWYQQSLDQGLQFLIQYYNGEERAKGNILERFSAQQFPDLHSELNLSSLELGDSALYFCASSVGGSPAHEQYFGPGTRLTVT.